The 27 T cell receptor beta chains reported below all come from one sample, sequenced in a study of cytomegalovirus exposure and HLA in healthy donors. Assay: immunoSEQ multiplex PCR; the TCRdb copy retains only in-frame clones and omits some. The table has 110,000 to 150,000 clones, almost 90% seen once. The specimen was PBMCs. These receptor sequences come from a young woman in good health and CMV-seropositive.

This clone has just one count. The chain is built from TRBV5-1 and TRBJ1-5; D remains unclear. This CDR3 is built from 15 residues. The germline V and J ends were trimmed by 4 bases and 4 bases, with 15 bases remaining between them. Germline assignment: CDR1 SGHRS and CDR2 YFSETQ. CDR3 sequence: CASSLEGGVNQPQHF. CDR3 nucleotides: TGCGCCAGCAGCCTGGAGGGCGGGGTTAATCAGCCCCAGCATTTT.

This chain uses TRBV28 with TRBJ2-1; D uncertain. The CDR3 is 13 amino acids. Trimming removed 5 bases from V and 0 bases from J, with 5 bases in between. The germline V gene encodes CDR1 MDHEN and CDR2 SYDVKM. The CDR3 is CASSLSSYNEQFF. In DNA form, the CDR3 reads TGTGCCAGCAGTCTGAGCTCCTACAATGAGCAGTTCTTC. The complete variable domain, with remaining parts taken from reference TRBV28 and TRBJ2-1, reads DVKVTQSSRYLVKRTGEKVFLECVQDMDHENMFWYRQDPGLGLRLIYFSYDVKMKEKGDIPEGYSVSREKKERFSLILESASTNQTSMYLCASSLSSYNEQFFGPGTRLTVL.

This sequence joins TRBV30 and TRBJ2-7; 12 bases fit TRBD2. Germline CDR1 and CDR2: GTSNPN and SVGIG (reference sequence). The length of the CDR3 is 14 residues. V lost 3 bases and J lost 6; bases outside the gene matches: 6. In DNA form, the CDR3 reads TGTGCCTGGAGGCTAGCGGGAGGGCCAGGCGAGCAGTACTTC. This gives the protein CAWRLAGGPGEQYF. Using reference TRBV30 and TRBJ2-7 for the parts outside the CDR3, the full variable domain is SQTIHQWPATLVQPVGSPLSLECTVEGTSNPNLYWYRQAAGRGLQLLFYSVGIGQISSEVPQNLSASRPQDRQFILSSKKLLLSDSGFYLCAWRLAGGPGEQYFGPGTRLTVT.

The count of this clone is one. The chain combines TRBV9 with TRBJ2-7; D is undetermined. The V and J ends lost 2 bases and 1 base respectively, with 13 bases between them. The CDR3 spans 15 residues. In germline, CDR1 is SGDLS, CDR2 YYNGEE. CDR3 region: CASSVSGAPSYEQYF. The CDR3 region has the DNA TGTGCCAGCAGCGTCAGTGGAGCACCTTCCTACGAGCAGTACTTC.

The chain has TRBV7-9 and TRBJ2-7, with D perhaps TRBD2 (6 bases). V was shortened by 11 bases and J by 1 base, with 12 bases between the two germline ends. Germline CDR1 is SEHNR and CDR2 is FQNEAQ (reference sequence). This CDR3 has 12 amino acids. CDR3 protein: CAGGTVSYEQYF. The CDR3 region has the DNA TGTGCCGGAGGGACCGTTTCCTACGAGCAGTACTTC. Variable domain in full (rest from reference TRBV7-9 and TRBJ2-7): DTGVSQNPRHKITKRGQNVTFRCDPISEHNRLYWYRQTLGQGPEFLTYFQNEAQLEKSRLLSDRFSAERPKGSFSTLEIQRTEQGDSAMYLCAGGTVSYEQYFGPGTRLTVT.

The chain links TRBV28 to TRBJ2-7; D not resolved. This CDR3 has 15 amino acids. V gave up 3 bases and J gave up 2 bases, with 14 bases separating them. CDR1 and CDR2 from the germline V gene are MDHEN and SYDVKM. CDR3 sequence: CASSLMTRVTYEQYF. CDR3 in DNA: TGTGCCAGCAGTTTGATGACTCGGGTTACCTACGAGCAGTACTTC. The whole variable domain, filled in from reference TRBV28 and TRBJ2-7, reads DVKVTQSSRYLVKRTGEKVFLECVQDMDHENMFWYRQDPGLGLRLIYFSYDVKMKEKGDIPEGYSVSREKKERFSLILESASTNQTSMYLCASSLMTRVTYEQYFGPGTRLTVT.

V and J are TRBV6-6 and TRBJ2-1; 11 bases are shared with TRBD1. CDR1 is MNHNY and CDR2 is SVGAGI in the germline V gene (reference sequence). V shed 2 bases and J 5 bases; nucleotides not matched to a gene: 2. The length of the CDR3 is 15 residues. The CDR3 DNA sequence: TGTGCCAGCAGTTACCAGGGACAGGGGGACAATGAGCAGTTCTTC. Translating gives CASSYQGQGDNEQFF.

The rearrangement joins TRBV5-6 to TRBJ2-5, with 7 bases that match TRBD2. J lost 5 bases, V lost 2 bases, and 9 bases had no gene match. This CDR3 is built from 15 residues. The germline V gene has CDR1 SGHDT and CDR2 YYEEEE. The CDR3 spells CASSFSPGEGETQYF. In DNA, the CDR3 is TGTGCCAGCAGCTTTAGCCCCGGGGAGGGGGAGACCCAGTACTTC.

The chain uses TRBV28 and TRBJ1-5, with 8 bases matching TRBD1. The CDR3 contains 14 residues. Germline CDR1 MDHEN, CDR2 SYDVKM. J lost 4 bases, V lost 4 bases, and 3 bases had no gene match. CDR3 sequence reads: CASSYRGYNQPQHF. CDR3 bases: TGTGCCAGCAGTTACAGGGGGTATAATCAGCCCCAGCATTTT.

The chain recombines TRBV4-1 with TRBJ2-1, with 9 positions matching TRBD2. J lost 7 bases, V lost 1 base, and 5 bases had no gene match. This CDR3 is built from 15 residues. Germline values: CDR1 MGHRA, CDR2 YSYEKL. CDR3 in DNA: TGCGCCAGCAGCCAAGTATGGCTAGCGGGGAATGAGCAGTTCTTC. Translated: CASSQVWLAGNEQFF.

The V call is TRBV2, the J call TRBJ2-7, with 8 bases fitting TRBD1. Germline lookup yields CDR1 SNHLY and CDR2 FYNNEI. The CDR3 consists of 13 residues. The ends lost 10 bases at V and 3 bases at J; junction bases unmatched: 8. The CDR3 DNA reads as TGTGCCACTGGACAGGGCCCCTTCTACGAGCAGTACTTC. Translated: CATGQGPFYEQYF. The variable domain in full, with the rest retrieved from reference TRBV2 and TRBJ2-7, is EPEVTQTPSHQVTQMGQEVILRCVPISNHLYFYWYRQILGQKVEFLVSFYNNEISEKSEIFDDQFSVERPDGSNFTLKIRSTKLEDSAMYFCATGQGPFYEQYFGPGTRLTVT.

Only one count was recorded for this clone. The genes are TRBV19 and TRBJ2-1, with TRBD2 identical over 11 bases. The CDR3 has 16 residues. The J segment lost 7 bases and the V segment lost 7 bases, leaving 12 bases of the junction unmatched. CDR1 is LNHDA and CDR2 is SQIVND in the germline V gene (reference sequence). In DNA, the CDR3 is TGTGCCAGTAAGGGGTTAGCGGGGGGGCCGGGAAATGAGCAGTTCTTC. It codes for CASKGLAGGPGNEQFF.

The genes are TRBV2 and TRBJ2-6, with a weak D call TRBD1 (5 bases). V was clipped by 0 bases and J by 2 bases, with 5 bases between them. Germline CDR1 and CDR2: SNHLY and FYNNEI. CDR3 length: 15 amino acids. The chain's CDR3 is CASSEAGAGANVLTF. CDR3 sequence (DNA): TGTGCCAGCAGTGAAGCAGGGGCTGGGGCCAACGTCCTGACTTTC.

The chain uses TRBV5-1 and TRBJ2-3, with 10 bases lining up with TRBD2. V lost 4 bases to trimming and J lost 5 bases; unmatched junction nucleotides: 7. This CDR3 has 15 amino acids. CDR1 is SGHRS, CDR2 YFSETQ, per germline. CDR3 in amino acids: CASSHTGTSEDTQYF. Here the CDR3 DNA reads TGCGCCAGCAGCCATACCGGGACTAGCGAAGATACGCAGTATTTT.

In this sample, this clone turned up once. The V gene is TRBV27, the J gene TRBJ1-1; D call uncertain. Per germline, CDR1 MNHEY and CDR2 SMNVEV (reference sequence). The length of the CDR3 is 13 residues. V lost 5 bases to trimming and J lost 8 bases, with 15 bases between them. CDR3: CASSPRPGREAFF. CDR3 nucleotide sequence: TGTGCCAGCAGTCCTCGCCCCGGGAGAGAAGCTTTCTTT.

The chain couples TRBV10-3 to TRBJ1-1, with D unresolved. The germline V gene encodes CDR1 ENHRY and CDR2 SYGVKD. Deletions cut 3 bases from V and 0 bases from J, with 8 bases between. CDR3 size: 14 residues. The CDR3 nucleotides read TGTGCCATCAGTGAAACCTATATGAACACTGAAGCTTTCTTT. As protein: CAISETYMNTEAFF.

The gene calls are TRBV28 and TRBJ2-7; no clear D gene. The CDR3 consists of 11 residues. Germline CDR1 is MDHEN and CDR2 is SYDVKM. V was trimmed by 6 bases and J by 6 bases, leaving 9 bases between them. CDR3 DNA sequence: TGTGCCAGCAGGGGCGTAACCGAGCAGTACTTC. Its protein is CASRGVTEQYF. The full variable domain, rest sourced from reference TRBV28 and TRBJ2-7, is DVKVTQSSRYLVKRTGEKVFLECVQDMDHENMFWYRQDPGLGLRLIYFSYDVKMKEKGDIPEGYSVSREKKERFSLILESASTNQTSMYLCASRGVTEQYFGPGTRLTVT.

The CDR3 here is CASSPQGNSPLHF. The DNA of the CDR3 is TGTGCCAGTAGTCCCCAGGGAAATTCACCCCTCCACTTT. This chain uses TRBV19 with TRBJ1-6, with D maybe TRBD1 (5 bases). Looked up from germline, CDR1 is LNHDA and CDR2 is SQIVND (reference sequence). V was cut by 5 bases and J by 7 bases, with 9 bases left in between. The CDR3 sequence is 13 residues long.

This chain joins TRBV7-2 and TRBJ2-7; no reliable D call. Trimming cost V 3 bases and J 2 bases, with 2 bases left between them. Germline V gene data show CDR1 as SGHTA and CDR2 as FQGNSA. The CDR3 contains 11 residues. CDR3: CASSFTYEQYF. The CDR3 DNA reads TGTGCCAGCAGCTTTACCTACGAGCAGTACTTC.

The V and J genes are TRBV5-1 and TRBJ1-2; 10 nucleotides agree with TRBD1. Per germline, CDR1 SGHRS and CDR2 YFSETQ. The V segment lost 4 bases and the J segment 8 bases; nucleotides outside the gene matches: 8. The CDR3 totals 14 residues. This chain's CDR3 is CASSQTGGEFGYTF. The CDR3 DNA follows: TGCGCCAGCAGCCAGACAGGGGGCGAATTCGGCTACACCTTC.

The rearrangement uses TRBV6-1 and TRBJ2-1; TRBD1 might be the D (5 bases). CDR3 length equals 15 residues. Germline CDR1 is MNHNS and CDR2 is SASEGT. V lost 6 bases and J 3 bases, leaving 15 bases between the germline ends. CDR3 coding DNA: TGTGCCAGCAGACCCAGGACAAACTTCTACAATGAGCAGTTCTTC. Protein: CASRPRTNFYNEQFF.

This clone is a singleton in its sample. V usage is TRBV15 and J usage is TRBJ2-6; the D is unclear. The germline V gene encodes CDR1 LNHNV and CDR2 YYDKDF (reference sequence). V lost 1 base and J lost 1, with 5 bases in between. The CDR3 runs to 15 residues. CDR3 in amino acids: CATSRAGSGANVLTF. The CDR3 DNA reads as TGTGCCACCAGCAGAGCCGGGTCTGGGGCCAACGTCCTGACTTTC.

This clone was seen just once. The chain couples TRBV5-1 to TRBJ2-3, with D tentatively TRBD2 (5 bases). With 1 base removed from V and 3 bases from J, the gap between germline ends came to 12 bases. Looked up from germline, CDR1 is SGHRS and CDR2 is YFSETQ. The CDR3 runs to 15 residues. Here the CDR3 DNA reads TGCGCCAGCAGCTTGCGGGGTATCCGGACAGATACGCAGTATTTT. Translated, it gives CASSLRGIRTDTQYF.

The chain joins TRBV29-1 to TRBJ1-1; 8 nucleotides align to TRBD1. This CDR3 is built from 13 residues. J lost 4 bases, V lost 7 bases, and 8 bases had no gene match. Germline V gene lookup returns CDR1 SQVTM and CDR2 ANQGSEA. The DNA of the CDR3 is TGCAGCGCAGAAGGACAGGGTCTCACTGAAGCTTTCTTT. This gives the protein CSAEGQGLTEAFF.

The genes are TRBV7-9 and TRBJ1-3; D call uncertain. This CDR3 is 15 amino acids long. Trimming shortened V by 5 bases and J by 4 bases, and 15 bases separated the two germline ends. The V gene's germline CDR1 is SEHNR and CDR2 FQNEAQ (reference sequence). Here the CDR3 reads CASSPPTLLGNTIYF. The CDR3 nucleotides are TGTGCCAGCAGCCCCCCGACACTTCTCGGAAACACCATATATTTT.

The rearrangement links TRBV7-2 to TRBJ1-2; no reliable D call. The CDR3 is made up of 15 amino acids. Looked up from germline, CDR1 is SGHTA and CDR2 is FQGNSA. V lost 5 bases to trimming and J lost 8 bases, with 21 bases between them. The CDR3 loop reads CASSPYTGETGGYTF. The CDR3 nucleotides read TGTGCCAGCAGCCCATATACCGGGGAGACGGGAGGCTACACCTTC. Together with reference TRBV7-2 and TRBJ1-2, the CDR3 gives the full variable domain: GAGVSQSPSNKVTEKGKDVELRCDPISGHTALYWYRQSLGQGLEFLIYFQGNSAPDKSGLPSDRFSAERTGGSVSTLTIQRTQQEDSAVYLCASSPYTGETGGYTFGSGTRLTVV.

This clone showed up just once. This sequence joins TRBV25-1 and TRBJ1-4, with 8 bases fitting TRBD1. J was trimmed by 7 bases and V by 8 bases; bases with no gene match: 12. This CDR3 contains 15 residues. The germline V gene encodes CDR1 MGHDK and CDR2 SYGVNS. The CDR3 sequence: CASARGSGGGEKLFF. The CDR3 nucleotides read TGTGCCAGCGCACGGGGGTCAGGGGGCGGTGAAAAACTGTTTTTT.